The 20 T cell receptor beta chains given below trace back to one sample, sequenced in a study of PD-1 and CTLA-4 blockade in melanoma (dated by TCRdb to the early 2020s). Library construction relied on the immunoSEQ multiplex PCR assay. TCRdb's version of the immuneACCESS table is confined to in-frame rearrangements and falls short of the full clone set. An unresolved V gene accounts for under half of the shortfall where checked; the remainder is of unknown origin. The sample data list 25,000 to 35,000 clones, and less than 90% of these were observed just once. The ten largest clones take up 7.5% to 10% of the sample. This material consisted of CD8+ T cells from peripheral blood, taken before anti-PD-1 treatment. The receptors originated from a human donor with melanoma.

The rearrangement uses TRBV6-5 and TRBJ2-7; 8 nucleotides line up with TRBD2. The junction had 7 bases not matched to a gene; V was cut back by 1 base and J by 2 bases. The germline V gene has CDR1 MNHEY and CDR2 SVGAGI. The CDR3 is 16 amino acids. The DNA for the CDR3 is TGTGCCAGCAGTTACTTCGGGAGCGGGGGAGCCTACGAGCAGTACTTC. Translating it yields CASSYFGSGGAYEQYF.

The V and J genes are TRBV7-9 and TRBJ2-5; D is perhaps TRBD1 (5 bases). CDR1 is SEHNR, CDR2 FQNEAQ, per germline (reference sequence). The CDR3 runs 13 residues. Trimming left V 2 bases short and J 5 bases short, with 9 bases between. CDR3 sequence: CASSLQGWETQYF. CDR3 nucleotide sequence: TGTGCCAGCAGCTTACAGGGATGGGAGACCCAGTACTTC. Filled out from reference TRBV7-9 and TRBJ2-5, the complete variable domain reads DTGVSQNPRHKITKRGQNVTFRCDPISEHNRLYWYRQTLGQGPEFLTYFQNEAQLEKSRLLSDRFSAERPKGSFSTLEIQRTEQGDSAMYLCASSLQGWETQYFGPGTRLLVL.

The rearrangement uses TRBV19 and TRBJ2-3; TRBD2 matches at 8 bases. Germline-derived CDR1 and CDR2 are LNHDA and SQIVND (reference sequence). The CDR3 runs to 15 residues. Trimming at V came to 4 bases and at J to 3 bases, leaving 6 bases not matched to a gene. CDR3: CASSSWAGGTDTQYF. The DNA for the CDR3 is TGTGCCAGTAGTAGTTGGGCGGGGGGAACAGATACGCAGTATTTT.

The gene calls are TRBV11-2 and TRBJ2-1; TRBD2 is a possible D gene (5 bases). There are 18 residues in the CDR3. From germline, CDR1 is SGHAT and CDR2 FQNNGV. Trimming pared 0 bases from V and 0 bases from J, leaving 15 bases between. The CDR3 DNA reads TGTGCCAGCAGCTTAGATAATGGACTTTCCCTCTCCTACAATGAGCAGTTCTTC. Residues: CASSLDNGLSLSYNEQFF.

The chain employs TRBV13 and TRBJ2-5; perhaps TRBD2 as D (7 bases). Germline CDR1 reads PRHDT; CDR2 reads FYEKMQ (reference sequence). The CDR3 consists of 14 residues. The V and J ends lost 11 bases and 1 base respectively, with 17 bases between them. CDR3 residues: CASSRRGPQETQYF. The CDR3 DNA follows: TGTGCCTCCTCTCGGCGGGGGCCCCAAGAGACCCAGTACTTC.

J is TRBJ2-7 and V is TRBV27, with D possibly TRBD2 on 6 matching bases. CDR1 is MNHEY, CDR2 SMNVEV, per germline (reference sequence). V was cut by 6 bases and J by 4 bases, with 16 bases left in between. The CDR3 has 14 residues. CDR3 loop: CASSPGLNYYEQYF. CDR3 bases: TGTGCCAGCAGCCCTGGACTAAACTATTACGAGCAGTACTTC.

J is TRBJ2-7 and V is TRBV28; 9 bases fit TRBD1. V was pared by 6 bases and J by 1 base, with 7 bases of the junction left unmatched. Germline CDR1 and CDR2: MDHEN and SYDVKM. CDR3 length: 15 residues. CDR3 in DNA: TGTGCCAGCAGCGACCCGGGACAGGGATCCTACGAGCAGTACTTC. Its protein is CASSDPGQGSYEQYF.

The chain is built from TRBV27 and TRBJ2-7; a weak D match, TRBD1 (6 bases). This CDR3 is built from 13 residues. V lost 6 bases, J lost 2 bases, and 11 bases lay in between. Germline V gene sequence: CDR1 MNHEY, CDR2 SMNVEV (reference sequence). Here the CDR3 reads CASSPTGPYEQYF. DNA for the CDR3: TGTGCCAGCAGCCCGACAGGACCCTACGAGCAGTACTTC.

This chain links TRBV13 with TRBJ1-1; no reliable D call. Germline V CDR1 and CDR2: PRHDT, FYEKMQ (reference sequence). CDR3 length: 14 amino acids. V lost 2 bases and J 3 bases, leaving 10 bases between the germline ends. The CDR3 protein is CASSLRERYTEAFF. CDR3 DNA sequence: TGTGCCAGCAGCTTAAGGGAGCGTTACACTGAAGCTTTCTTT. Full variable domain (rest looked up from reference TRBV13 and TRBJ1-1): AAGVIQSPRHLIKEKRETATLKCYPIPRHDTVYWYQQGPGQDPQFLISFYEKMQSDKGSIPDRFSAQQFSDYHSELNMSSLELGDSALYFCASSLRERYTEAFFGQGTRLTVV.

V usage is TRBV6-1 and J usage is TRBJ1-1, with D perhaps matching TRBD1 (5 bases). The CDR3 runs to 14 residues. Trimming shortened V by 0 bases and J by 4 bases, and 9 bases separated the two germline ends. Germline values: CDR1 MNHNS, CDR2 SASEGT. CDR3 sequence reads: CASSEALGTTEAFF. The CDR3 DNA reads as TGTGCCAGCAGTGAAGCGCTGGGGACCACTGAAGCTTTCTTT.

V gene TRBV7-2 combines with J gene TRBJ2-7; 9 nucleotides align to TRBD2. J lost 5 bases, V lost 5 bases, and 7 bases had no gene match. The germline gives CDR1 SGHTA, CDR2 FQGNSA. The CDR3 length is 14 residues. CDR3 residues: CASSPIAGDHEQYF. DNA of the CDR3: TGTGCCAGCAGCCCCATAGCGGGGGATCACGAGCAGTACTTC. The variable domain in full, completed from reference TRBV7-2 and TRBJ2-7, reads GAGVSQSPSNKVTEKGKDVELRCDPISGHTALYWYRQSLGQGLEFLIYFQGNSAPDKSGLPSDRFSAERTGGSVSTLTIQRTQQEDSAVYLCASSPIAGDHEQYFGPGTRLTVT.

The genes are TRBV30 and TRBJ2-1, with D hard to call. Trimming removed 1 base at V and 5 bases at J, with 6 bases between. The CDR3 covers 12 residues. Germline loops: CDR1 GTSNPN, CDR2 SVGIG (reference sequence). CDR3 nucleotide sequence: TGTGCCTGGAGTGCAGACCACAATGAGCAGTTCTTC. Translation: CAWSADHNEQFF.

The V gene is TRBV5-8, the J gene TRBJ2-7, with unresolved D. Germline loops: CDR1 SGHTS, CDR2 YDEGEE. The CDR3 has 13 residues. V lost 0 bases and J lost 2, with 6 bases in between. Here the CDR3 reads CASSLGPPYEQYF. CDR3 DNA: TGTGCCAGCAGCTTGGGCCCGCCCTACGAGCAGTACTTC.

This chain connects TRBV7-6 to TRBJ1-4; D is ambiguous. This CDR3 comprises 15 residues. Looked up from germline, CDR1 is SGHVS and CDR2 is FNYEAQ. Trimming took 3 bases from V and 5 from J, leaving 13 bases between them. The CDR3 protein is CASSFEGGVNEKLFF. The CDR3 DNA reads as TGTGCCAGCAGCTTCGAAGGAGGTGTAAATGAAAAACTGTTTTTT.

The gene calls are TRBV5-1 and TRBJ2-7, with TRBD1 identical over 8 bases. CDR1 and CDR2 from the germline V gene are SGHRS and YFSETQ. This CDR3 is 15 amino acids long. The V gene end was trimmed by 0 bases and the J gene end by 3 bases; junction bases not matched to a gene: 5. CDR3 DNA sequence: TGCGCCAGCAGCTTGGACAGGGGGACAAGCTACGAGCAGTACTTC. This sequence encodes CASSLDRGTSYEQYF.

This chain links TRBV19 with TRBJ2-1; tentative D call: TRBD2 (5 bases). CDR3 length: 15 residues. Germline V gene sequence: CDR1 LNHDA, CDR2 SQIVND (reference sequence). Trimming removed 5 bases at V and 0 bases at J, with 11 bases between. The CDR3 loop reads CASSPYEGSYNEQFF. The CDR3 region has the DNA TGTGCCAGTAGTCCCTACGAGGGCTCCTACAATGAGCAGTTCTTC.

The V and J genes are TRBV9 and TRBJ1-1, with TRBD1 matching over 7 bases. Germline CDR1 is SGDLS and CDR2 is YYNGEE. There are 17 residues in the CDR3. Trimming cost V 4 bases and J 1 base; bases outside gene matches: 13. The CDR3 DNA is TGTGCCAGCAGCACTCGGACAGGCTTGTCCCCGAACACTGAAGCTTTCTTT. Translation: CASSTRTGLSPNTEAFF.

V and J are TRBV6-5 and TRBJ2-1, with 8 nucleotides matching TRBD2. This CDR3 is 15 amino acids long. Germline loops: CDR1 MNHEY, CDR2 SVGAGI. The trim removed 7 bases at V and 9 bases at J, leaving 14 bases unmatched. This CDR3 is CASTQSGSSGGEQFF. For the CDR3, the DNA is TGTGCCAGCACCCAAAGCGGGAGCTCGGGCGGTGAGCAGTTCTTC.

This clone was recorded a few times. The gene calls are TRBV6-7 and TRBJ2-2; D is perhaps TRBD1 (5 bases). TRBV6-7 carries the ORF label, with uncertain function. The CDR3 totals 16 residues. V shed 0 bases and J shed 3 bases, with 11 bases lying between them. In DNA, the CDR3 is TGTGCCAGCAGTTACTCGAGACAGTCAGACACCGGGGAGCTGTTTTTT. It codes for CASSYSRQSDTGELFF.

The V and J genes are TRBV6-5 and TRBJ2-2, with 8 bases identical to TRBD2. Germline assignment: CDR1 MNHEY and CDR2 SVGAGI. V was clipped by 6 bases and J by 1 base; unmatched bases: 4. The CDR3 runs to 15 residues. CDR3 bases: TGTGCCAGCAGCACCGGGGGGGGGAACACCGGGGAGCTGTTTTTT. It codes for CASSTGGGNTGELFF.